This T cell receptor (beta chain) emerged from a study of blood T cell repertoires in COVID-19. Study context: The study drew acute and convalescent COVID-19 samples from the United States, Italy and Spain. Sources were T cells, B-cell-depleted T cells, or PBMCs; the material itself was cDNA or gDNA.

Per the authors' pipeline: Scientists estimated how many nucleated cells there were by amplifying reference gene primers. This table comes from immunoSEQ multiplex PCR, and its TCRdb copy is limited to in-frame clones, with some not included. V and J calls and clone size are copied from that table; D and trimming were computed from the DNA. The sample shows around 150,000 clones, roughly 80% of them seen only once. This clone was observed a single time. V lost 6 bases, J lost 3 bases, and 13 bases stayed unmatched. The CDR3 runs 16 residues. The V gene's germline CDR1 is MDHEN and CDR2 SYDVKM. The gene calls are TRBV28 and TRBJ2-7; 8 bases agree with TRBD1. This sequence was found in a man between 65 and 85 years old with acute or convalescent COVID-19. Specimen: peripheral blood. CDR3: CASRRSSGTGRYEQYF. The CDR3 DNA reads TGTGCCAGCAGGAGGTCGTCAGGGACAGGCCGCTACGAGCAGTACTTC.